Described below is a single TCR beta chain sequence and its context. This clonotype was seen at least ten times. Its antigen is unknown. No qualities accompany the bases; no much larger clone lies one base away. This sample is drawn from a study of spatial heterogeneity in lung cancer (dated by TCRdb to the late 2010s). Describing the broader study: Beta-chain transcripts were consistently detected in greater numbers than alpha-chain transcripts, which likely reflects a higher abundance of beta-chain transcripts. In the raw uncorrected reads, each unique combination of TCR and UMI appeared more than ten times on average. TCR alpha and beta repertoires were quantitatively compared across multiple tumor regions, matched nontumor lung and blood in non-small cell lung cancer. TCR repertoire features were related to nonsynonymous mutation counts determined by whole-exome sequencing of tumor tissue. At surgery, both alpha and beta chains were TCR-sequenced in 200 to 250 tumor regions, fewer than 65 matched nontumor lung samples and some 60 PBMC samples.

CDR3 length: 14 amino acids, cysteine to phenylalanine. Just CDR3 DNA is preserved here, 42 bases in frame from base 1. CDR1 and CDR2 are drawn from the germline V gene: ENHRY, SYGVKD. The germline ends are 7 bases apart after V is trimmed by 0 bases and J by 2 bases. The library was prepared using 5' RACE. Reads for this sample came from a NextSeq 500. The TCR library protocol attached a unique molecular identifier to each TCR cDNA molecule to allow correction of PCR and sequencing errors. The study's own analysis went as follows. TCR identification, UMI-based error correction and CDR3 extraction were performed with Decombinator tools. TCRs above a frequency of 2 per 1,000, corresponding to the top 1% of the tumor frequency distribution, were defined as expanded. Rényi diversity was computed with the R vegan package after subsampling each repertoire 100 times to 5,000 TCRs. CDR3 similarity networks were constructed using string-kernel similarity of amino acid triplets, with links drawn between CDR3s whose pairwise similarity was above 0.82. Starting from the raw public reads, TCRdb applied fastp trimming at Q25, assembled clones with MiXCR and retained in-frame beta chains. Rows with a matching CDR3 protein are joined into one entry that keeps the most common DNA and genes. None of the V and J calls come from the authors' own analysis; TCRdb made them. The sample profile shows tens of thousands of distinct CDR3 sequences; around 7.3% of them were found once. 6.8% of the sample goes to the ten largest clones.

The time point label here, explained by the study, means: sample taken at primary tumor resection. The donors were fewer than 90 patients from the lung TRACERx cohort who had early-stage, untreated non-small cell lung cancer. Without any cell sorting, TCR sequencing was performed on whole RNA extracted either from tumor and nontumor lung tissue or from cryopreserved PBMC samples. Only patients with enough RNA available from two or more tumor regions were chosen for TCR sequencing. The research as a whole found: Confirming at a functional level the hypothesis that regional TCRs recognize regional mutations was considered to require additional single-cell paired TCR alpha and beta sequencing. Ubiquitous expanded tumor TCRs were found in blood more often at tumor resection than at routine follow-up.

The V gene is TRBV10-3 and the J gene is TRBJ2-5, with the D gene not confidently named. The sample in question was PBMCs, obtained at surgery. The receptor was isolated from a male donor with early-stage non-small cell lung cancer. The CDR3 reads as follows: CAISESPQQETQYF. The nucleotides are TGTGCCATCAGTGAGTCGCCCCAGCAAGAGACCCAGTACTTC.